This T cell receptor beta chain was identified during a study of T cells in Graves' hyperthyroidism and ophthalmopathy. Study-wide findings and caveats: Ophthalmopathy was told apart from stable hyperthyroidism by a 13 V-J model.

In regard to this clonotype: Its antigen is not known.

This CDR3 has 14 residues. The junction had 6 bases not matched to a gene; V was cut back by 6 bases and J by 6 bases. The germline V gene encodes CDR1 WSHSY and CDR2 SAAADI. Newly diagnosed hyperthyroidism patients aged 18 to 65 years had disease lasting under 2 months. Clinical symptoms, serum thyroxine, TRAb, thyroid ultrasound and orbital computed tomography established diagnosis. RNA transcripts gave rise to amplified TCR beta CDR3 regions. Primed by the HTBI set, a first-round RT-PCR was run on the TCR CDR3. TCRdb redid the calling of the multiplex PCR reads with MiXCR, one entry per CDR3 protein. The sample lists 370,000 or so distinct CDR3 sequences; about 14% were seen once.

The sample consisted of blood. The V call is TRBV10-2, the J call TRBJ1-5, with 9 bases aligning to TRBD1. The TCR comes from a man aged 30 to 45 with Graves' hyperthyroidism that later progressed to Graves' ophthalmopathy. The CDR3 coding sequence is TGCGCCAGCAGAGATACAGGGGGCTTTCAGCCCCAGCATTTT. Its translation is CASRDTGGFQPQHF.